The 16 T cell receptor beta chains below come from one sample, sequenced in a study of T cell responses to AZD1222 COVID-19 vaccine (dated by TCRdb to about 2021). The sample's time point label, decoded: about 28 days (+/-7) after the second vaccine dose. Library prep was done by the immunoSEQ multiplex PCR assay. Held by TCRdb, this immuneACCESS table contains in-frame sequences only and omits some clones. Under half of the omission traces to an unresolved V gene where checked; the cause of the rest is unknown. This sample comprises 75,000 to 90,000 clones, over 75% of them detected only once. The ten biggest clones cover around an eighth of the sample. Sequenced material: peripheral blood, taken 28 days after the second AZD1222 dose. Receptor source: an adult who received the AZD1222 COVID-19 vaccine.

V and J are TRBV28 and TRBJ1-6; D may be TRBD1 (5 bases). CDR3 size: 16 residues. V was clipped by 7 bases and J by 4 bases, with 17 bases between them. Germline assignment: CDR1 MDHEN and CDR2 SYDVKM. CDR3 region: CASIRGGVFYNSPLHF. CDR3 bases: TGTGCCAGCATAAGGGGAGGGGTTTTTTATAATTCACCCCTCCACTTT.

This chain links TRBV28 with TRBJ1-1, with D tentatively TRBD1 (5 bases). This CDR3 is 14 amino acids long. CDR1 MDHEN and CDR2 SYDVKM come from the germline V gene. V was trimmed by 6 bases and J by 7 bases, leaving 18 bases between them. The DNA of the CDR3 is TGTGCCAGCAGCCGACAACAGGCTACCGATGAAGCTTTCTTT. Protein sequence: CASSRQQATDEAFF.

Within the sample, this clone is medium-sized. The chain uses TRBV20-1 and TRBJ1-5; D might be TRBD1 (6 bases). The germline V gene encodes CDR1 DFQATT and CDR2 SNEGSKA (reference sequence). Trimming took off 3 bases at V and 12 bases at J, with 12 bases between the two ends. The CDR3 runs 11 residues. The CDR3 DNA follows: TGCAGTGCTAGGGCGGGGGGACACCAGCATTTT. Translation gives CSARAGGHQHF.

The chain combines TRBV25-1 with TRBJ1-6; 7 bases line up with TRBD1. CDR1 MGHDK and CDR2 SYGVNS come from the germline V gene. The CDR3 extends over 17 amino acids. V shed 5 bases and J 6 bases; nucleotides not matched to a gene: 13. The CDR3 loop reads CASSFSRSGTANSPLHF. The CDR3 nucleotides are TGTGCCAGCAGTTTTTCCCGTTCCGGGACAGCTAATTCACCCCTCCACTTT.

The J gene is TRBJ2-7, the V gene TRBV5-4; TRBD1 aligns across 7 bases. Germline V gene data show CDR1 as SGHNT and CDR2 as YYREEE (reference sequence). The CDR3 is made up of 13 amino acids. Trimming cost V 3 bases and J 4 bases; bases outside gene matches: 4. CDR3 DNA sequence: TGTGCCAGCAGCTGGAACAGGGGATACGAGCAGTACGTC. Protein product: CASSWNRGYEQYV.

The genes are TRBV7-9 and TRBJ2-2; TRBD2 is a possible D gene (6 bases). Germline CDR1 reads SEHNR; CDR2 reads FQNEAQ (reference sequence). V shed 3 bases and J shed 3 bases, with 11 bases lying between them. The CDR3 has 15 residues. The CDR3 DNA sequence: TGTGCCAGCAGCTTCGGGTGGGGGGACACCGGGGAGCTGTTTTTT. Translating it yields CASSFGWGDTGELFF.

This rearrangement joins TRBV6-2 or TRBV6-3 to TRBJ2-7; D is uncertain. V shed 3 bases and J shed 3 bases, with 6 bases lying between them. Germline CDR1 MNHEY, CDR2 SVGEGT. CDR3 length: 12 residues. CDR3 loop: CASSYDVYEQYF. The CDR3, as DNA: TGTGCCAGCAGTTATGATGTCTACGAGCAGTACTTC.

V usage is TRBV5-7 and J usage is TRBJ2-1; tentative D call: TRBD2 (5 bases). TRBV5-7 qualifies as an ORF whose function is uncertain. Trimming pared 2 bases from V and 1 base from J, leaving 10 bases between. This CDR3 is built from 15 residues. CDR3: CASSFLRVSYNEQFF. The CDR3 nucleotides are TGTGCCAGCAGCTTTTTGCGGGTATCCTACAATGAGCAGTTCTTC.

The chain couples TRBV12-3 or TRBV12-4 to TRBJ2-2; D gene uncertain. V lost 1 base and J 5 bases, leaving 5 bases between the germline ends. This CDR3 has 13 residues. The DNA of the CDR3 is TGTGCCAGCAGTTTAGGGGGAACCGGGGAGCTGTTTTTT. Translation gives CASSLGGTGELFF.

The chain couples TRBV14 to TRBJ2-1, with 13 bases lining up with TRBD2. The CDR3 extends over 17 amino acids. Per the germline V gene, CDR1 is SGHDN and CDR2 is FVKESK. Losses at the gene ends were 6 bases for V and 2 bases for J; bases not matched to a gene: 7. CDR3 sequence: CASSPRTSGGPYNEQFF. The CDR3 nucleotides read TGTGCCAGCAGTCCTAGGACTAGCGGGGGCCCCTACAATGAGCAGTTCTTC.

This chain joins TRBV2 and TRBJ2-7, with 7 bases fitting TRBD1. V trimming: 6 bases; J trimming: 8 bases; junction bases outside the gene matches: 7. Germline V gene sequence: CDR1 SNHLY, CDR2 FYNNEI. The CDR3 length is 12 residues. In DNA, the CDR3 is TGTGCCAGCAGGGAGACAGGGACACAGCAGTACTTC. It encodes CASRETGTQQYF. The variable domain in full, completed from reference TRBV2 and TRBJ2-7, reads EPEVTQTPSHQVTQMGQEVILRCVPISNHLYFYWYRQILGQKVEFLVSFYNNEISEKSEIFDDQFSVERPDGSNFTLKIRSTKLEDSAMYFCASRETGTQQYFGPGTRLTVT.

CDR3 region: CASSDGRISGANVLTF. For the CDR3, the DNA is TGTGCCAGCAGCGACGGACGGATCTCTGGGGCCAACGTCCTGACTTTC. The chain couples TRBV5-4 to TRBJ2-6; D gene ambiguous. Germline V gene sequence: CDR1 SGHNT, CDR2 YYREEE (reference sequence). The CDR3 sequence is 16 residues long. The V gene lost 4 bases and the J gene lost 0 bases, with 11 bases spanning the gap. The full variable domain, with the rest looked up from reference TRBV5-4 and TRBJ2-6, is ETGVTQSPTHLIKTRGQQVTLRCSSQSGHNTVSWYQQALGQGPQFIFQYYREEENGRGNFPPRFSGLQFPNYSSELNVNALELDDSALYLCASSDGRISGANVLTFGAGSRLTVL.

The V gene is TRBV30, the J gene TRBJ1-2; D gene uncertain. Trimming took 5 bases from V and 7 from J, leaving 11 bases between them. Germline assignment: CDR1 GTSNPN and CDR2 SVGIG (reference sequence). The CDR3 consists of 11 residues. The CDR3 here is CAWSPRSGYTF. CDR3 nucleotides: TGTGCCTGGTCTCCGAGGAGTGGCTACACCTTC.

The rearrangement uses TRBV3-1 (or the pseudogene TRBV3-2) and TRBJ1-5; D call uncertain. The V gene lost 2 bases and the J gene lost 5 bases, with 7 bases spanning the gap. CDR1 is LGHDT, CDR2 YNNKEL, per germline (reference sequence). The CDR3 extends over 13 amino acids. Written as DNA, the CDR3 is TGTGCCAGCAGCCAACGGTCGGATCAGCCCCAGCATTTT. It encodes CASSQRSDQPQHF.

V is TRBV24-1 and J is TRBJ1-2; D is possibly TRBD1 (5 bases). V gave up 5 bases and J gave up 2 bases, with 11 bases separating them. This CDR3 contains 14 residues. Germline CDR1 is KGHDR and CDR2 is SFDVKD. CDR3: CATSVDRLNYGYTF. The DNA of the CDR3 is TGTGCCACCAGTGTCGACAGACTGAACTATGGCTACACCTTC.

This clone was seen at least ten times. V gene TRBV28 combines with J gene TRBJ2-2; the match to TRBD1 covers 7 bases. V lost 6 bases, J lost 1 base, and 17 bases stayed unmatched. CDR1 and CDR2 (germline): MDHEN, SYDVKM. CDR3 length: 19 amino acids. The CDR3 region has the DNA TGTGCCAGCAGCCAACTCTCCTTAAAGACAGGGCGGAACACCGGGGAGCTGTTTTTT. As protein: CASSQLSLKTGRNTGELFF.